Listed below are T cell receptor beta chains from one sample, sequenced in a study of monozygotic twins with inflammatory bowel disease. From the 5' RACE reads, TCRdb lists one entry per CDR3 protein and no DNA. This sample carries 310,000 or so distinct CDR3 sequences, with approximately 2% going to the ten biggest clones. Sequencing was done on a sample of blood. These receptors were collected from a human donor with ulcerative colitis or Crohn's disease, or a healthy co-twin of an affected twin (not recorded which). Each CDR3 is given with its conserved first and last residue.

V gene: TRBV20-1; J gene: TRBJ2-7; CDR3 length: 12; CDR3 protein: CSAAGRGYEQYF
V gene: TRBV2; J gene: TRBJ2-1; CDR3 length: 18; CDR3 protein: CASSEREGGTRSYNEQFF
V gene: TRBV5-5; J gene: TRBJ2-2; CDR3 length: 17; CDR3 protein: CASSSTGVRVGTGELFF
V gene: TRBV5-1; J gene: TRBJ2-3; CDR3 length: 14; CDR3 protein: CASSRGQNTDTQYF
V gene: TRBV7-8; J gene: TRBJ1-1; CDR3 length: 13; CDR3 protein: CASSSYSGLSDFF
V gene: TRBV28; J gene: TRBJ2-1; CDR3 length: 16; CDR3 protein: CASSRFGTSGGNEQFF
V gene: TRBV12-3/TRBV12-4; J gene: TRBJ2-3; CDR3 length: 11; CDR3 protein: CASRRLVTQYF
V gene: TRBV7-2; J gene: TRBJ2-3; CDR3 length: 14; CDR3 protein: CASSSGGRTYTQYF
V gene: TRBV29-1; J gene: TRBJ1-5; CDR3 length: 13; CDR3 protein: CSVLGAIDQPQHF
V gene: TRBV12-3/TRBV12-4; J gene: TRBJ2-5; CDR3 length: 15; CDR3 protein: CASSFWDSLGETQYF
V gene: TRBV20-1; J gene: TRBJ2-7; CDR3 length: 17; CDR3 protein: CSARGGRQGANRHEQYF
V gene: TRBV19; J gene: TRBJ2-3; CDR3 length: 14; CDR3 protein: CASSVGLRSDTQYF
V gene: TRBV9; J gene: TRBJ2-1; CDR3 length: 16; CDR3 protein: CASSVVDGASHNEQFF
V gene: TRBV20-1; J gene: TRBJ1-1; CDR3 length: 14; CDR3 protein: CSARGIGLVSEAFF
V gene: TRBV12-3/TRBV12-4; J gene: TRBJ2-7; CDR3 length: 14; CDR3 protein: CASSLGGTSGEQYF
V gene: TRBV7-2; J gene: TRBJ2-4; CDR3 length: 15; CDR3 protein: CASSPSLGLSDIQYF
V gene: TRBV6-5; J gene: TRBJ2-3; CDR3 length: 13; CDR3 protein: CASSRLGTDTQYF
V gene: TRBV10-3; J gene: TRBJ1-2; CDR3 length: 12; CDR3 protein: CAIKPSNYGYTF
V gene: TRBV7-2; J gene: TRBJ2-3; CDR3 length: 15; CDR3 protein: CASSLGGGAGDTQYF
V gene: TRBV12-3/TRBV12-4; J gene: TRBJ1-5; CDR3 length: 15; CDR3 protein: CASSNTPGGSQPQHF
V gene: TRBV10-3; J gene: TRBJ2-7; CDR3 length: 12; CDR3 protein: CAISATPYEQYF
V gene: TRBV6-2/TRBV6-3; J gene: TRBJ2-2; CDR3 length: 17; CDR3 protein: CASISPRGFRSTGELFF
V gene: TRBV20-1; J gene: TRBJ1-3; CDR3 length: 13; CDR3 protein: CSATTGTGNTIYF
V gene: TRBV5-1; J gene: TRBJ2-1; CDR3 length: 15; CDR3 protein: CASSFGSQLGNEQFF
V gene: TRBV3-1; J gene: TRBJ2-3; CDR3 length: 15; CDR3 protein: CASSRPVGTTDTQYF
V gene: TRBV6-6; J gene: TRBJ2-7; CDR3 length: 13; CDR3 protein: CASRRDSVVEQYF
V gene: TRBV7-9; J gene: TRBJ2-1; CDR3 length: 16; CDR3 protein: CASSLEVGGLYNEQFF
V gene: TRBV7-2; J gene: TRBJ2-5; CDR3 length: 14; CDR3 protein: CASSSTGLSETQYF
V gene: TRBV5-1; J gene: TRBJ2-7; CDR3 length: 14; CDR3 protein: CASSRDLGSYEQYF
V gene: TRBV28; J gene: TRBJ1-2; CDR3 length: 12; CDR3 protein: CASTDREYGYTF
V gene: TRBV14; J gene: TRBJ2-7; CDR3 length: 15; CDR3 protein: CASRALAGPHYEQYF
V gene: TRBV7-2; J gene: TRBJ2-7; CDR3 length: 14; CDR3 protein: CASSLSGRNYEQYF